Listed below are T cell receptor beta chains from one sample, sequenced in a study of shared clonotypes between healthy human individuals. The method was immunoSEQ multiplex PCR; TCRdb's version includes in-frame clones alone and lacks a portion of them. The repertoire holds around 500,000 clones, with around 79% as singletons. The sample taken for sequencing was PBMCs. Receptor source: a woman between 35 and 50 years old in good health. Some clones in this sample may be carry-over from other donors' samples. The CDR3 runs from the conserved cysteine through the conserved F or W. D genes are given only for firm matches. Not every row has a clone size; where given, it reads once, few, many or a size class.

D,V,J,size,DNA,CDR3
TRBD1,TRBV28,TRBJ2-5,NA,TGTGCCAGCAGTTTATTCTCCCTCCGAAACAGGGGGCGCGGGACCCAGTACTTC,CASSLFSLRNRGRGTQYF
NA,TRBV10-3,TRBJ2-3,NA,TGTGCCATCGGGGCGAGGGTGGAAACAGATACGCAGTATTTT,CAIGARVETDTQYF
NA,TRBV7-2,TRBJ1-3,NA,TGTGCCAGCAGCTTAGTAGGGAGGGCATCTGGAAACACCATATATTTT,CASSLVGRASGNTIYF
TRBD2,TRBV29-1,TRBJ2-1,NA,TGCAGCGTGAAACTAGCGGGAGCGTACAATGAGCAGTTCTTC,CSVKLAGAYNEQFF
TRBD1,TRBV28,TRBJ1-5,once,TGTGCCAGCAGTTATCTGGGACAGGGTGCGGGGCCCCAGCATTTT,CASSYLGQGAGPQHF
NA,TRBV9,TRBJ2-2,NA,TGTGCCAGCAGCGGGGAACCAGCCGGGGAGCTGTTTTTT,CASSGEPAGELFF
NA,TRBV30,TRBJ1-6,once,TGTGCCTGGAGTGTAACGGAGGGCGCCTATTCACCCCTCCACTTT,CAWSVTEGAYSPLHF
NA,TRBV4-1,TRBJ1-3,many,TGCGCCAGCAGCCAAGTCGGGCAGGGTCTTTTTGGAAACACCATATATTTT,CASSQVGQGLFGNTIYF
NA,TRBV10-1,TRBJ2-5,NA,TGCGCCAGCAGTGAGTCTGCGATGCAAGAGACCCAGTACTTC,CASSESAMQETQYF
TRBD1,TRBV18,TRBJ2-5,NA,TGTGCCAGCTCCCTCAACAGGGGGCGAGAAGAGACCCAGTACTTC,CASSLNRGREETQYF
TRBD2,TRBV18,TRBJ2-7,NA,TGTGCCAGCTCCCCGAGCGGCGGGGGGAGCTCCTACGAGCAGTACTTC,CASSPSGGGSSYEQYF
NA,TRBV4-3,TRBJ1-2,NA,TGCGCCAGCAGCCAAGACCAGGGAAACTATGGCTACACCTTC,CASSQDQGNYGYTF
TRBD2,TRBV19,TRBJ2-7,NA,TGTGCCAGTAGTATGGAACTAGCGGGCTCCTACGAGCAGTACTTC,CASSMELAGSYEQYF
NA,TRBV28,TRBJ1-1,NA,TGTGCCAGCAGCTTGCCGCAGTGGGGGAACACTGAAGCTTTCTTT,CASSLPQWGNTEAFF
NA,TRBV6-4,TRBJ2-2,NA,TGTGCCAGCAGCCCGACTAGTGTCACCGGGGAGCTGTTTTTT,CASSPTSVTGELFF
NA,TRBV6-5,TRBJ1-2,NA,TGTGCCAGCAGTTACTTGGGGCGATATGGCTACACCTTC,CASSYLGRYGYTF
NA,TRBV29-1,TRBJ1-5,NA,TGCAGCGTTGAATGGGCAGCGAATCAGCCCCAGCATTTT,CSVEWAANQPQHF
NA,TRBV6-5,TRBJ1-5,NA,TGTGCCAGCAGTTACTCTAGGAGCAATCAGCCCCAGCATTTT,CASSYSRSNQPQHF
NA,TRBV28,TRBJ1-4,NA,TGTGCCAGCCACGCCCCTAATGAAAAACTGTTTTTT,CASHAPNEKLFF
NA,TRBV5-6,TRBJ2-3,few,TGTGCCAGCAGCGCACCTAACACAGATACGCAGTATTTT,CASSAPNTDTQYF
NA,TRBV18,TRBJ2-7,NA,TGTGCCAGCTCACCACCGACCGACCCAGCGGTCTACGAGCAGTACTTC,CASSPPTDPAVYEQYF
TRBD1,TRBV2,TRBJ2-7,once,TGTGCCAGCAGGGGGGACAGGAACGAGCAGTACTTC,CASRGDRNEQYF
TRBD2,TRBV18,TRBJ2-5,NA,TGTGCCAGCTCACCCCTCAGCGGGAACCAAGAGACCCAGTACTTC,CASSPLSGNQETQYF
NA,TRBV5-1,TRBJ2-3,NA,TGCGCCAGCAGCTGGGGTTCGGTGACAGATACGCAGTATTTT,CASSWGSVTDTQYF
NA,TRBV11-2,TRBJ2-5,once,TGTGCCAGCAGCTTCACAGGGAGGGGGGAGACCCAGTACTTC,CASSFTGRGETQYF
NA,TRBV5-5,TRBJ2-7,NA,TGTGCCAGCAGCGCAGCAATAGCGGACGAGCAGTACTTC,CASSAAIADEQYF
TRBD1,TRBV19,TRBJ1-5,NA,TGTGCCACCACGCTCGCATCACAGGGGGCCTGGCAGCCCCAGCATTTT,CATTLASQGAWQPQHF
NA,TRBV5-6,TRBJ2-7,NA,TGTGCCAGCAGCTTGGCCGGGGCAGGGGAAGAGCAGTACTTC,CASSLAGAGEEQYF
NA,TRBV28,TRBJ2-6,once,TGTGCCAGCAGTTTTGAGGGGGCTGGGGCCAACGTCCTGACTTTC,CASSFEGAGANVLTF
NA,TRBV6-1,TRBJ2-7,NA,TGTGCCAGCAGTGCTCTGGCTAGCCAGGCCTACGAGCAGTACTTC,CASSALASQAYEQYF
TRBD2,TRBV6-4,TRBJ2-7,once,TGTGCCAGCAGTGAAACTAGCGGGAGTGGGGACGAGCAGTACTTC,CASSETSGSGDEQYF
NA,TRBV6-1,TRBJ2-7,NA,TGTGCCAGCAGTGAAGGTTATCGGGACGACAACGAGCAGTACTTC,CASSEGYRDDNEQYF
NA,TRBV5-1,TRBJ2-6,NA,TGCGCCAGCGGGCAGGGAAGCACTCTTGGGGCCAACGTCCTGACTTTC,CASGQGSTLGANVLTF
NA,TRBV19,TRBJ2-7,NA,TGTGCCAGTAGTATGGTCGGCGACGAGCAGTACTTC,CASSMVGDEQYF
NA,TRBV2,TRBJ1-1,NA,TGTGCCAGCCGCGACCCTTACAGGGCGGAGGTCACTGAAGCTTTCTTT,CASRDPYRAEVTEAFF